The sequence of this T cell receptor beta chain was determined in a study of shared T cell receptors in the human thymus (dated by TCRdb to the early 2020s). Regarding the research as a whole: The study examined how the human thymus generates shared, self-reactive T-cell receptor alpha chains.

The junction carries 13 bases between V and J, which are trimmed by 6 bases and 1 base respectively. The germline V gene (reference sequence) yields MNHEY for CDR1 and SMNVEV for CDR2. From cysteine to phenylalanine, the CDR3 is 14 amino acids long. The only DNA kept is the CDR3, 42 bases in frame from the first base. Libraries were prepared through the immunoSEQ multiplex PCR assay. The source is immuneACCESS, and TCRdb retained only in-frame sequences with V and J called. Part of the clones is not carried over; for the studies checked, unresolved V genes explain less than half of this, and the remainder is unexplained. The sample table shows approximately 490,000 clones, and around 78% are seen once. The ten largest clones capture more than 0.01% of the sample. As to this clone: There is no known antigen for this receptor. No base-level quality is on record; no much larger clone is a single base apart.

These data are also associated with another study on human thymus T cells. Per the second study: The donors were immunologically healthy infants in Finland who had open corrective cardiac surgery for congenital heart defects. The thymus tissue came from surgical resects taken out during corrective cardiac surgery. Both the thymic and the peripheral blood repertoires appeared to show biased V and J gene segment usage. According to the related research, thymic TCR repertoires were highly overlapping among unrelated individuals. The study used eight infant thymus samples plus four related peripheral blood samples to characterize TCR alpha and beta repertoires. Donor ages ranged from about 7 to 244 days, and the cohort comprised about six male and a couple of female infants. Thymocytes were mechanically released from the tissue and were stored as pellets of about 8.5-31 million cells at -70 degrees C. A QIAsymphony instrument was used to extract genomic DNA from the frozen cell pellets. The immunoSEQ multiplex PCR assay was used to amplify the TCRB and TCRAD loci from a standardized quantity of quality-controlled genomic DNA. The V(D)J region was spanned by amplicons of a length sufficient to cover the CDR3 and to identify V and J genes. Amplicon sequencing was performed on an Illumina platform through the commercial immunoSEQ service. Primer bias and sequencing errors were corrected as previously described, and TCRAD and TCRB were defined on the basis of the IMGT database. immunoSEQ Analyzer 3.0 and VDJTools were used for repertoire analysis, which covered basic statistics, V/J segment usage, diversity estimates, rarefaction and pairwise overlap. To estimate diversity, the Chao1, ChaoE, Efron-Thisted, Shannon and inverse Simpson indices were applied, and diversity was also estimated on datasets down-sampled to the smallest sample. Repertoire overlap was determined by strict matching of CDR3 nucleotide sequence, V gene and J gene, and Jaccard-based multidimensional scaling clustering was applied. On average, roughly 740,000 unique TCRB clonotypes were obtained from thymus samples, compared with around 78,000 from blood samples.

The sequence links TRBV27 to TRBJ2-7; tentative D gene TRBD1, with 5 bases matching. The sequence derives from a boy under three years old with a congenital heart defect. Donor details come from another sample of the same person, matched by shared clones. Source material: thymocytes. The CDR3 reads CASRHEDRSYEQYF. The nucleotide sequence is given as TGTGCCAGCAGACACGAAGACAGATCCTACGAGCAGTACTTC.